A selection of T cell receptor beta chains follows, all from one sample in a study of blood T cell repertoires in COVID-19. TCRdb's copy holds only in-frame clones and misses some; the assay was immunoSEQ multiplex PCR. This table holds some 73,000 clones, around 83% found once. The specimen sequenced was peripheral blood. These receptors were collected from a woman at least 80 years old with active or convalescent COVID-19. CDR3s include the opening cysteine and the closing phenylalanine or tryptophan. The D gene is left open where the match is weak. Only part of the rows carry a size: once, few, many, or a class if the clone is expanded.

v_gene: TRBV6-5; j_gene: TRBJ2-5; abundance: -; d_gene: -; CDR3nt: TGTGCCAGCAGTTACGGACACTGGGGGGACCAGTACTTC; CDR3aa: CASSYGHWGDQYF
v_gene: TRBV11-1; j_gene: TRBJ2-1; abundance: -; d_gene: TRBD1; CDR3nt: TGTGCCAGCAGCCGACAGGGCTCCTACAATGAGCAGTTCTTC; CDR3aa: CASSRQGSYNEQFF
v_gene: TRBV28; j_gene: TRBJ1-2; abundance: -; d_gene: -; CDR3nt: TGTGCCAGCAGTTTATTACAGTCTTCCTATGGCTACACCTTC; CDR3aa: CASSLLQSSYGYTF
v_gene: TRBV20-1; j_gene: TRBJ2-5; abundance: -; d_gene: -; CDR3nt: TGCAGTAACAGGGACCAAGAGACCCAGTACTTC; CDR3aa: CSNRDQETQYF
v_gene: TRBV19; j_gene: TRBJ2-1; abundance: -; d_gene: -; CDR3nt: TGTGCCAGTAGTATGTCAGGGTCGCACAATGAGCAGTTCTTC; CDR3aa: CASSMSGSHNEQFF
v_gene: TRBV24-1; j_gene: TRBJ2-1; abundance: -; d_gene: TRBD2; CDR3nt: TGTGCCACCAGTGTTGGGCTAGCGGGGGGAAACAATGAGCAGTTCTTC; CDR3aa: CATSVGLAGGNNEQFF
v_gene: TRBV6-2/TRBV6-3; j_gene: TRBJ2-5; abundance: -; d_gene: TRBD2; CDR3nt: TGTGCCAGCAGTACCGCGCCTCGACTAGCGGGGTCGTTTCAAGAGACCCAGTACTTC; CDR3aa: CASSTAPRLAGSFQETQYF
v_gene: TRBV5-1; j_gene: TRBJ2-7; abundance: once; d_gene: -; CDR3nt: TGCGCCAGCAGCGTGGGTCTAACTACTTACGAGCAGTACTTC; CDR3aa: CASSVGLTTYEQYF
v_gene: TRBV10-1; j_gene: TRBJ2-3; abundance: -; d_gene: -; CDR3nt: TGCGCCAGCAGTGAGATCACGGCAGGGGTAGATACGCAGTATTTT; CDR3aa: CASSEITAGVDTQYF
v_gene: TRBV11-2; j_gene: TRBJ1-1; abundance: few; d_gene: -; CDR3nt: TGTGCCAGCAGGCCCCAGGGTTACACTGAAGCTTTCTTT; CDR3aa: CASRPQGYTEAFF
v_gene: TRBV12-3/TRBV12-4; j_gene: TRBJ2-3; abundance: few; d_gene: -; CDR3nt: TGTGCCAGCAGCTCCCGAGATACGCAGTATTTT; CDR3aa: CASSSRDTQYF
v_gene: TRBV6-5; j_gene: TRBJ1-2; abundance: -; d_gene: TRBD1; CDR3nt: TGTGCCAGCAGTCGGGACAGGGAGTTCTATGGCTACACCTTC; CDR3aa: CASSRDREFYGYTF
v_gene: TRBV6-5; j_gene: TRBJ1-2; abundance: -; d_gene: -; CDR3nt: TGTGCCAGCAGTTCGACTATAACAGACTATGGCTACACCTTC; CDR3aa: CASSSTITDYGYTF
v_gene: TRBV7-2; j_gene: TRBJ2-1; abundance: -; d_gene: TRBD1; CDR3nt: TGTGCCAGTACGGGACAGGTGTACAATGAGCAGTTCTTC; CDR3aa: CASTGQVYNEQFF
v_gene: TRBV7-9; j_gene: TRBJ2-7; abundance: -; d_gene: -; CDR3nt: TGTGCCAGCAGGGGGACTTACGAGCAGTACTTC; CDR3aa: CASRGTYEQYF
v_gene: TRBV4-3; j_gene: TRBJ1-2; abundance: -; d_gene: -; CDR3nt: TGCGCCAGCAGCCAAGAAAGAACAGACGTCAGCTATGGCTACACCTTC; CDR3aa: CASSQERTDVSYGYTF
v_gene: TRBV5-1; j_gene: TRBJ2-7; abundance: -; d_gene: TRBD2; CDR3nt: TGCGCCAGCAGCCCAGAGCGGGGGGGCTCCGAGCAGTACTTC; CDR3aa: CASSPERGGSEQYF
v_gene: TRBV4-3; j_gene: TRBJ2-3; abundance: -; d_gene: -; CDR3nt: TGCGCCAGCAGCCAAGGGTGGATTAACAGGGATCTAACCACAGATACGCAGTATTTT; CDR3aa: CASSQGWINRDLTTDTQYF
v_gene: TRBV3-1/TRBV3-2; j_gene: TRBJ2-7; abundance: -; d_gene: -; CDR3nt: TGTGCCAGCAGCCAAGATCCCCCCCAGGCAATCGAGCAGTACTTC; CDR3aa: CASSQDPPQAIEQYF
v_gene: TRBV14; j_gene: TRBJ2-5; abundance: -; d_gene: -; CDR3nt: TGTGCCAGCAGCATCCGACAGAACCAAGAGACCCAGTACTTC; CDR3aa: CASSIRQNQETQYF
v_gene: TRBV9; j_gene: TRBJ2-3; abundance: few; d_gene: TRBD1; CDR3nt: TGTGCCAGCAGCGCCTCGGACAGGGCCACAGATACGCAGTATTTT; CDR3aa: CASSASDRATDTQYF
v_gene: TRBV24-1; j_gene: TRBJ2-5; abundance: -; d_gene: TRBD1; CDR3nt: TGTGCCACCAGTGACAGGACAGGGAAAGAGACCCAGTACTTC; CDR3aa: CATSDRTGKETQYF
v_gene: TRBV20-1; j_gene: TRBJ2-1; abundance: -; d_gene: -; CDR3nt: TGCAGTGCTAGGGAGGCGGAGCAGTTCTTC; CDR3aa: CSAREAEQFF
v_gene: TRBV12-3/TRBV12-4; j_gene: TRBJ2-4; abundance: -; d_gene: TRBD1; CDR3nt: TGTGCCAGCAGCAACAGGGGTCTCAACATTCAGTACTTC; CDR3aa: CASSNRGLNIQYF
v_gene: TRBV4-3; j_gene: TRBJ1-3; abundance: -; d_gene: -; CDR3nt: TGCGCCAGCAGCCAAGATTCCAGCTCTGGAAACACCATATATTTT; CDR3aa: CASSQDSSSGNTIYF
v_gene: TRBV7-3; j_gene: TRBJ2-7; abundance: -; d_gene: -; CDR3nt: TGTGCCAGCAGCTTGGGGCCGGGGGACGCGTACGAGCAGTACTTC; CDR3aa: CASSLGPGDAYEQYF
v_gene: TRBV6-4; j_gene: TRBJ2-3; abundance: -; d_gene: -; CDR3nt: TGTGCCAGCAGCCCTATGCACTCCACAGATACGCAGTATTTT; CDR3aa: CASSPMHSTDTQYF
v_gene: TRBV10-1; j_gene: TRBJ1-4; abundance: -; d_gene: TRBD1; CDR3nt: TGCGCCAGCAGTGACGGGGGGACAGGGGATGAAAAACTGTTTTTT; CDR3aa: CASSDGGTGDEKLFF
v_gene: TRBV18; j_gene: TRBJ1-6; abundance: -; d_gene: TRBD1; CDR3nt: TGTGCCAGCTCACCTCGGGACAGAGACTCACCCCTCCACTTT; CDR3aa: CASSPRDRDSPLHF
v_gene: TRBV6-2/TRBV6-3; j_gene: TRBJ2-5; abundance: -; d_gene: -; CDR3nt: TGTGCCAGCAGTTACTCGACGGGGGACCAAGAGACCCAGTACTTC; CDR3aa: CASSYSTGDQETQYF
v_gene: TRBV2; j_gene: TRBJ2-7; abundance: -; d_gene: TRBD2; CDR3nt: TGTGCCAGCAGTGAAACAGCGGGGGGACCATACGAGCAGTACTTC; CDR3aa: CASSETAGGPYEQYF
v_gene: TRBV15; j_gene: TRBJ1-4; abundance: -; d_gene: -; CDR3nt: TGTGCCACCAGCCCGAGGAGGGGGGGGAGTAATGAAAAACTGTTTTTT; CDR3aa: CATSPRRGGSNEKLFF
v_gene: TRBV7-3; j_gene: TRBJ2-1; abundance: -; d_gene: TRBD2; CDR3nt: TGTGCCAGCAGTCGGATGGGGACTAGCGGGGGCAATGAGCAGTTCTTC; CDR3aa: CASSRMGTSGGNEQFF
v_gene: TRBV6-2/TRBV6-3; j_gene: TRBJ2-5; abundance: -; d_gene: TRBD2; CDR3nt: TGTGCCAGCAGTTACAAAGCGGGGGACCCTCAAGAGACCCAGTACTTC; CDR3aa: CASSYKAGDPQETQYF
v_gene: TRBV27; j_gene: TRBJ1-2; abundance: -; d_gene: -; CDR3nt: TGTGCCAGCAGTTCTGATCCAGGGGAGAATGGCTACACCTTC; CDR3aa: CASSSDPGENGYTF
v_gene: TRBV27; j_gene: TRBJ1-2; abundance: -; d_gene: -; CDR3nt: TGTGCCAGCAGAGCCAATCCCCTTAACAGGGCGAACTATGGCTACACCTTC; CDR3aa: CASRANPLNRANYGYTF
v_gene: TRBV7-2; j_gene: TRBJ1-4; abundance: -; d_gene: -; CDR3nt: TGTGCCAGCAGCGGGGAGATTGGGGAAAAACTGTTTTTT; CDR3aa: CASSGEIGEKLFF
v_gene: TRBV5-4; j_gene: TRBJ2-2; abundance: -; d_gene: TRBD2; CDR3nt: TGTGCCAGCAGCCCGGGAGGGCGGGGGGTCCCTAACACCGGGGAGCTGTTTTTT; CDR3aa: CASSPGGRGVPNTGELFF
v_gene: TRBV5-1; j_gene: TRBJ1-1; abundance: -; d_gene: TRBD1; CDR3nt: TGCGCCAGCAGTGAGGGGACAGGATCGACTGCTTTCTTT; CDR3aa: CASSEGTGSTAFF
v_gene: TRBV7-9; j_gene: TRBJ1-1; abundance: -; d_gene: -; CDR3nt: TGTGCCAGCAGCAGGCCGGACAGACCCCGGGATGAAGCTTTCTTT; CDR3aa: CASSRPDRPRDEAFF
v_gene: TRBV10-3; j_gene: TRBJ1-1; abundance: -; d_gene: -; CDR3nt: TGTGCCATCTCCTCCCTTAACACTGAAGCTTTCTTT; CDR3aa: CAISSLNTEAFF
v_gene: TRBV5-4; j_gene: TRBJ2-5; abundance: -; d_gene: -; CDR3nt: TGTGCCAGCAGCTTCCGTGGGGGGTCTGCTGAGACCCAGTACTTC; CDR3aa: CASSFRGGSAETQYF
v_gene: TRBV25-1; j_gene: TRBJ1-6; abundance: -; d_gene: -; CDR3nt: TGTGCCAGCAGTGAGGGACCGGGCTGGGGGCATTCACCCCTCCACTTT; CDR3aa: CASSEGPGWGHSPLHF
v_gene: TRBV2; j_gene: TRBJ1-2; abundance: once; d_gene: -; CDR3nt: TGTGTCCCTAAAAAACTAAATGGCTACACCTTC; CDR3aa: CVPKKLNGYTF
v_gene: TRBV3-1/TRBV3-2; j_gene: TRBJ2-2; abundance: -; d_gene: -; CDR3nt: TGTGCCAGCAGCCAAGTCCCCCGGGGTCTCACCGGGGAGCTGTTTTTT; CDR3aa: CASSQVPRGLTGELFF
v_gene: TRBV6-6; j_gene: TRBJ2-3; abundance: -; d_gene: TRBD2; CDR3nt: TGTGCCAGCAGTTACGGCGGGGGGCCCACAGATACGCAGTATTTT; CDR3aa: CASSYGGGPTDTQYF
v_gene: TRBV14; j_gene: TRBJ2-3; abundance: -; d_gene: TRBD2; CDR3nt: TGTGCCAGCAGCCAAATAGCGGGGGTACTCACAGATACGCAGTATTTT; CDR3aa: CASSQIAGVLTDTQYF
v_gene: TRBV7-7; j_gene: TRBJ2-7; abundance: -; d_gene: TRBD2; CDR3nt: TGTGCTAGCAGCTTAGGCGGTAGCGGGGAAGGAGGCGAGCAGTACTTC; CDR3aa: CASSLGGSGEGGEQYF
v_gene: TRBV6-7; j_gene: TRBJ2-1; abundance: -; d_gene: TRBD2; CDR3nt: TGTGCCAGCAGTCACCAGCCAAGCGGGGGGATCTCCTACAATGAGCAGTTCTTC; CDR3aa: CASSHQPSGGISYNEQFF
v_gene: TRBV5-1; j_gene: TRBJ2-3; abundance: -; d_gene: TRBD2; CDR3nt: TGCGCCAGCAGCTTGGATGGTAGCGGGGGGTTGACAGATACGCAGTATTTT; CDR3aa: CASSLDGSGGLTDTQYF
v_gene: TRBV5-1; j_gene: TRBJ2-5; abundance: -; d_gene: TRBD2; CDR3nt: TGCGCCAGCAGCTTGGACCGGGGGGGCCGGGAGACCCAGTACTTC; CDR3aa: CASSLDRGGRETQYF
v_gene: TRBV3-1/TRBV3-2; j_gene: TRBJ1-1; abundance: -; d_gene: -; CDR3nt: TGTGCCAGCAGCCCGTGGAGAGGGCTTGAAGCTTTCTTT; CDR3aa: CASSPWRGLEAFF
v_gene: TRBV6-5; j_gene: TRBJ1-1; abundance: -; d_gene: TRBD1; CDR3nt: TGTGCCAGCAGAGGAGGACAGGGGCGCACAGCTTTCTTT; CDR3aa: CASRGGQGRTAFF
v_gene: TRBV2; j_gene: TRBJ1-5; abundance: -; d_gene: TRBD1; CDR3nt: TGTGCCAGCAGTTTCGACAGGGGCAGACAGCCCCAGCATTTT; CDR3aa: CASSFDRGRQPQHF
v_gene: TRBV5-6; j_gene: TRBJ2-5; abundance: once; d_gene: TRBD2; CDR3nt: TGTGCCAGCAGCTTGGGGCTTAGCGGGGGAGTAAAGACCCAGTACTTC; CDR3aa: CASSLGLSGGVKTQYF